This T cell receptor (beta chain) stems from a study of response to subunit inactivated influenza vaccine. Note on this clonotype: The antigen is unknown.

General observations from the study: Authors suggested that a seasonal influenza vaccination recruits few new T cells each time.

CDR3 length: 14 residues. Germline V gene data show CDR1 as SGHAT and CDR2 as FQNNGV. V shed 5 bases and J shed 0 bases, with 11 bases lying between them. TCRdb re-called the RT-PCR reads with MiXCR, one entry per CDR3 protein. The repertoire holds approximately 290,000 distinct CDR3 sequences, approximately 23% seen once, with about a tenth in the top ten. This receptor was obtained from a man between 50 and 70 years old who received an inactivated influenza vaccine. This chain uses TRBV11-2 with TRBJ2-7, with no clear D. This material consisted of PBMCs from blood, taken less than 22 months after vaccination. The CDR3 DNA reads TGTGCCAGCAGCCCTGTCTATAACTCCTACGAGCAGTACTTC. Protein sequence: CASSPVYNSYEQYF.